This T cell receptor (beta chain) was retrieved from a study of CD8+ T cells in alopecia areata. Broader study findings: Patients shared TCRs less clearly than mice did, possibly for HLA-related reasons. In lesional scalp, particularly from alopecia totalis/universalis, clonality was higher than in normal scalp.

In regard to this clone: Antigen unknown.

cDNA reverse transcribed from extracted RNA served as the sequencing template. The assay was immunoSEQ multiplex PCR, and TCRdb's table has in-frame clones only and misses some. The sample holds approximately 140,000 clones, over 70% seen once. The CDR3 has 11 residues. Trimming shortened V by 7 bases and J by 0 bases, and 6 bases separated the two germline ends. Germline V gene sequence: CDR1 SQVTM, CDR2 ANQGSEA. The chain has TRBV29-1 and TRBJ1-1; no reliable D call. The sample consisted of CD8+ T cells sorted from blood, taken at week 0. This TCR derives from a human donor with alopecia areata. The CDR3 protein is CSGLLNTEAFF. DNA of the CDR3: TGCAGCGGGCTCTTGAACACTGAAGCTTTCTTT.